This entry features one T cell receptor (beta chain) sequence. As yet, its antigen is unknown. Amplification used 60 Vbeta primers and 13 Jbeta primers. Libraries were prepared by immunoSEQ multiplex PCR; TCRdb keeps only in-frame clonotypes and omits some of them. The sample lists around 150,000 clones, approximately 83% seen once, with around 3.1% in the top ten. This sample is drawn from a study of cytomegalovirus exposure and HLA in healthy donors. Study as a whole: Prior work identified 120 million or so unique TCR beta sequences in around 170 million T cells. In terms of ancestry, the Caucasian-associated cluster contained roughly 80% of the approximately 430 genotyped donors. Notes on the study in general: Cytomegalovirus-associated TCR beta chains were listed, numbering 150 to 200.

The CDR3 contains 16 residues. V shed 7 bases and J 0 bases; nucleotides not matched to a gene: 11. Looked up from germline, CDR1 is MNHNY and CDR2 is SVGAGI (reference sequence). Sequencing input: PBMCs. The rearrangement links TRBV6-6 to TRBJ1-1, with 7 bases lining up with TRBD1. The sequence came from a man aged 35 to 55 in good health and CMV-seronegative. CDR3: CASTLRAGGMNTEAFF. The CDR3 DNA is TGTGCCAGCACCTTGCGGGCAGGGGGTATGAACACTGAAGCTTTCTTT.